The T cell receptor (beta chain) described here comes from a study of cytomegalovirus exposure and HLA in healthy donors. Study-wide results and limits: Cytomegalovirus-associated TCR beta chains were listed, numbering 150 to 200. Some V segments, TRBV6-2 and TRBV6-3 among them, were indistinguishable and were therefore excluded. Specificity for CMV antigens was confirmed in vitro for three of the CMV-associated chains.

This clone was observed a single time. Its antigen remains unidentified. The CDR3 is made up of 15 amino acids. Germline CDR1 LGHNA, CDR2 YSLEER. Trimming removed 1 base from V and 7 bases from J; junction bases left unmatched: 3. PCR employed 60 Vbeta and 13 Jbeta primers. The method was immunoSEQ multiplex PCR; TCRdb's version includes in-frame clones alone and lacks a portion of them. Of 100,000 or so clones listed, 74% are singletons. This chain uses TRBV4-3 with TRBJ2-1; TRBD2 agrees at 11 bases. The sequencing sample was made of PBMCs. The receptor comes from a human donor in good health. CDR3 DNA sequence: TGCGCCAGCAGCCAAGGACTAGCGGGGCAAAATGAGCAGTTCTTC. Its translation is CASSQGLAGQNEQFF.